This TCR beta chain is drawn from a study of T cell repertoires in cytomegalovirus infection (dated by TCRdb to the late 2010s). About the full investigation: Because public TCR beta signatures pointed to carriage of CMV infection together with the matching HLA type, the HLA type of each donor mattered for the analysis. Overall study outcomes, separate from this receptor: The ex vivo response was dominated by HLA-C-restricted CMV-specific TCR beta clonotypes, and the single most frequent clonotype in two of eight donors was supplied by these HLA-C-restricted clonotypes. Carriers of CMV infection plus the relevant HLA type were discriminated by the cumulative frequency of public TCR beta family members in the study cohort and in an independent roughly 380-donor cohort.

CDR1 and CDR2 were assigned from the germline V gene as SGHDT and YYEEEE. Taken from cysteine to phenylalanine, the CDR3 has 14 residues. Only the CDR3 region is kept as DNA, spanning 42 bases read in frame from base 1. Here V drops 0 bases and J drops 4 bases, and the junction holds 3 bases not matched to any gene. Worth noting for this clonotype: What antigen it recognizes has not been identified. Per-base qualities were not stored, and no clone one base away is much larger.

Reads for this sample came from an Illumina HiSeq 1500. TCRdb handled the public reads itself, with Q25 trimming in fastp and clone calling in MiXCR, and kept productive beta chains. CDR3 protein sequences are deduplicated, and each keeps its most common genes and DNA. Here the sample has around 130,000 distinct CDR3 sequences; roughly a quarter occur a single time. The top ten constitute about 37% of the sample. The sequencing sample was made of PBMCs, sequenced either directly or after in vitro stimulation (not recorded which). The receptor chain draws on TRBV5-6 and TRBJ2-5; 7 junctional bases match TRBD1. The receptor comes from a human donor in good health (CMV status not recorded). Some clones in this sample may be carry-over from other donors' samples. The DNA sequence is TGTGCCAGCAGCTTGGCCGGGGACAGAGAGACCCAGTACTTC. This gives the protein CASSLAGDRETQYF.